The 10 T cell receptor beta chains in this list originate from one sample, sequenced in a study of shared clonotypes between healthy human individuals. Here immunoSEQ multiplex PCR was the method, and the copy in TCRdb shows in-frame clones only, minus some. Of roughly 2.5 million clones in the sample, approximately 92% are singletons; the top ten hold 0.13% to 0.15%. The specimen was naive CD4+ T cells sorted from blood. The subset is: CD45RA+ positively selected. These receptors all stem from a man between 18 and 35 years old in good health.

The chain couples TRBV6-4 to TRBJ1-2; D uncertain. V was pared by 4 bases and J by 6 bases, with 18 bases between. This CDR3 comprises 15 residues. Germline V lookup: CDR1 MRHNA, CDR2 SNTAGT. The CDR3 nucleotides are TGTGCCAGCAGTGCAGAGACTGGTGGGTCTAATGGCTACACCTTC. It specifies CASSAETGGSNGYTF.

This rearrangement joins TRBV29-1 to TRBJ2-5, with 13 bases lining up with TRBD2. From germline, CDR1 is SQVTM and CDR2 ANQGSEA. J was trimmed by 2 bases and V by 7 bases; bases with no gene match: 10. The CDR3 has 16 residues. CDR3 bases: TGCAGCGCCCTGACTAGCGGGGGGCGGATTCAAGAGACCCAGTACTTC. Amino acid sequence: CSALTSGGRIQETQYF.

CDR3 bases: TGTGCCAGCTCGCCCTTTCACACAGGGGGCCTCTCACCCCTCCACTTT. It specifies CASSPFHTGGLSPLHF. The rearrangement links TRBV18 to TRBJ1-6; 9 bases are shared with TRBD1. Germline V lookup: CDR1 KGHSH, CDR2 LQKENI. This CDR3 has 16 residues. With V trimmed by 6 bases and J by 10 bases, 13 bases remained unmatched.

This rearrangement joins TRBV18 to TRBJ2-1, with D unclear. The CDR3 is 15 amino acids. CDR1 is KGHSH and CDR2 is LQKENI in the germline V gene. V lost 3 bases and J 0 bases, leaving 9 bases between the germline ends. This CDR3 is CASSPEHSSYNEQFF. The CDR3 DNA is TGTGCCAGCTCACCTGAACATAGCTCCTACAATGAGCAGTTCTTC.

The chain is built from TRBV7-2 and TRBJ2-1; unclear D gene. Trimming left V 2 bases short and J 0 bases short, with 8 bases between. Germline V gene data show CDR1 as SGHTA and CDR2 as FQGNSA. The CDR3 runs to 15 residues. The CDR3 sequence: CASSLRASSYNEQFF. For the CDR3, the DNA is TGTGCCAGCAGCTTAAGAGCTAGCTCCTACAATGAGCAGTTCTTC.

To note about this clone: In the same sample, other DNA sequences code for this CDR3. As DNA, the CDR3 is TGCGCCAGCAGCTTGGGGGGACTGGGCAATCAGCCCCAGCATTTT. Translating it yields CASSLGGLGNQPQHF. The chain recombines TRBV5-1 with TRBJ1-5; tentative D call: TRBD1 (5 bases). CDR1 and CDR2 from the germline V gene are SGHRS and YFSETQ. The CDR3 has 15 amino acids. V dropped 0 bases and J dropped 2 bases, with 9 bases sitting between them.

The chain joins TRBV6-4 to TRBJ1-6, with 7 nucleotides matching TRBD1. V was clipped by 5 bases and J by 6 bases; unmatched bases: 7. There are 15 residues in the CDR3. Germline assignment: CDR1 MRHNA and CDR2 SNTAGT. In nucleotides, the CDR3 is TGTGCCAGCAGTAGACAGGGCGACGGTAATTCACCCCTCCACTTT. It yields the protein CASSRQGDGNSPLHF.

CDR3 nucleotides: TGTGCCAGCCTTGATAAGCGGAAAAACATTCAGTACTTC. Protein sequence: CASLDKRKNIQYF. The J gene is TRBJ2-4, the V gene TRBV6-5, with D maybe TRBD2 (5 bases). Germline V gives CDR1 MNHEY, CDR2 SVGAGI. The V gene lost 8 bases and the J gene lost 4 bases, with 12 bases spanning the gap. CDR3 length equals 13 residues.

The DNA of the CDR3 is TGTGCCTGGAGTGTACAAGGGGGGGCCGGGGAGCTGTTTTTT. Its translation is CAWSVQGGAGELFF. V and J are TRBV30 and TRBJ2-2, with D tentatively TRBD2 (7 bases). Looked up from germline, CDR1 is GTSNPN and CDR2 is SVGIG (reference sequence). CDR3 size: 14 residues. Trimming stripped 0 bases from V and 6 bases from J, with 11 bases between.

The CDR3 loop reads CASTLDRMVEETQYF. As DNA, the CDR3 is TGTGCCAGCACCCTGGACAGGATGGTTGAAGAGACCCAGTACTTC. The chain has TRBV28 and TRBJ2-5; 7 nucleotides match TRBD1. This CDR3 spans 15 amino acids. Trimming took 7 bases from V and 3 from J; bases not matched to a gene: 11. Germline-derived CDR1 and CDR2 are MDHEN and SYDVKM. The entire variable domain, with the rest obtained from reference TRBV28 and TRBJ2-5, is as follows: DVKVTQSSRYLVKRTGEKVFLECVQDMDHENMFWYRQDPGLGLRLIYFSYDVKMKEKGDIPEGYSVSREKKERFSLILESASTNQTSMYLCASTLDRMVEETQYFGPGTRLLVL.